This T cell receptor (beta chain) was captured in a study of blood T cell repertoires in COVID-19. In the study overall: PBMCs, B-cell-depleted T cells, or T cells were the source of the cDNA or gDNA that made up the material.

V dropped 2 bases and J dropped 3; count of bases not matched to a gene: 6. CDR1 SGDLS and CDR2 YYNGEE come from the germline V gene. The CDR3 is 16 residues long. Some clones are missing from TCRdb's copy, which holds only in-frame ones; the method was immunoSEQ multiplex PCR. The sample carries under 300,000 clones, around 90% recorded once. The sequenced material came from PBMCs or T cells enriched from blood (not recorded which). The clonotype was recovered from a woman in her twenties or thirties who had recovered from COVID-19. This sequence joins TRBV9 and TRBJ1-3; TRBD1 matches at 9 bases. The CDR3: CASSVGQGGYGNTIYF. The CDR3 DNA follows: TGTGCCAGCAGCGTGGGACAGGGTGGCTATGGAAACACCATATATTTT. The variable domain in full, with the rest retrieved from reference TRBV9 and TRBJ1-3, is DSGVTQTPKHLITATGQRVTLRCSPRSGDLSVYWYQQSLDQGLQFLIQYYNGEERAKGNILERFSAQQFPDLHSELNLSSLELGDSALYFCASSVGQGGYGNTIYFGEGSWLTVV.